This record covers a single T cell receptor (beta chain). These data belong to a study of blood T cell repertoires in COVID-19. On the study more broadly: There were acute and convalescent COVID-19 samples, and they came from the United States, Italy and Spain.

Trimming cost V 0 bases and J 14 bases, with 13 bases left between them. This CDR3 is built from 12 residues. CDR1 and CDR2 (germline): LGHDT, YNNKEL (reference sequence). TCRdb's copy holds only in-frame clones and misses some; the assay was immunoSEQ multiplex PCR. Of approximately 240,000 clones listed, 79% are singletons. The chain uses TRBV3-1 (or the pseudogene TRBV3-2) and TRBJ2-5, with D unresolved. This sequence originates from a woman in her forties with active or convalescent COVID-19. The sequenced material came from peripheral blood. DNA for the CDR3: TGTGCCAGCAGCCAAGATGCGGCTAGACTTTACTTC. Its protein product is CASSQDAARLYF.